This T cell receptor (beta chain) was documented in a study of T cell responses to AZD1222 COVID-19 vaccine. Notes on the study in general: Of spike-specific TCRs, nearly half reportedly target regions left unmutated in variants. Dominant CD4 TCR responses targeted spike regions 160-218 and 743-854.

Regarding this clone: The antigen is not known.

The method was immunoSEQ multiplex PCR; TCRdb's version includes in-frame clones alone and lacks a portion of them. There are about 140,000 clones in the sample; about 93% occur only once, and roughly 4% lies in the top ten. CDR3 size: 17 residues. Germline CDR1 SGHRS, CDR2 YFSETQ. V lost 3 bases, J lost 2 bases, and 21 bases lay in between. This chain joins TRBV5-1 and TRBJ2-7, with TRBD1 as a possible D gene (6 bases). The sample consisted of peripheral blood, taken 28 days after the second AZD1222 dose. This clonotype was sampled from an adult who received the AZD1222 COVID-19 vaccine. The chain's CDR3 is CASSSGTGHPGPYEQYF. CDR3 in DNA: TGCGCCAGCAGCTCGGGAACGGGACACCCCGGCCCCTACGAGCAGTACTTC.